A single sample gave rise to the 32 T cell receptor beta chains below, sequenced in a study of blood T cells in healthy people across ages (dated by TCRdb to 2015 to 2017). Libraries were constructed by 5' RACE. The sequencing machine was an Illumina HiSeq 2500. A second PCR of roughly 7 to 11 cycles was performed with a sample-barcoded 5' primer and a J-beta primer mix. TCRdb reprocessed the public reads (quality trimming at Q25 with fastp, clone calling with MiXCR) and kept in-frame beta chains. Every CDR3 protein is listed once, alongside the most common genes and DNA of its rows. The sample table holds roughly 2 million distinct CDR3 sequences, of which around 50% were seen once. Together, the top ten hold about 2.1% of the sample. Sequencing was performed on blood. The receptors derive from a woman aged 40 to 50 in good health.

The chain is built from TRBV4-2 and TRBJ2-7; 12 bases agree with TRBD2. The J call may be faulty, since TRBJ2-5 better matches the DNA end. Germline CDR1 LGHNA, CDR2 YNFKEQ. The CDR3 is 17 residues long. The CDR3 DNA follows: TGTGCCAGCAGCCAAGAACCCCGGACTAGCGGGGAGGAGACCCAGTACTTC. Its protein is CASSQEPRTSGEETQYF.

DNA of the CDR3: TGTGCCAGCAGCTTCTCCCCGGATATCAATCAGCCCCAGCATTTT. This codes for CASSFSPDINQPQHF. The rearrangement links TRBV5-5 to TRBJ1-5; D ambiguous. The CDR3 loop spans 15 amino acids. Germline values: CDR1 SGHKS, CDR2 YYEKEE (reference sequence). The V and J ends lost 2 bases and 3 bases respectively, with 12 bases between them.

This chain uses TRBV6-2 or TRBV6-3 with TRBJ1-1; D is possibly TRBD1 (5 bases). Trimming took off 10 bases at V and 7 bases at J, with 22 bases between the two ends. This CDR3 contains 14 residues. The germline CDR1 and CDR2 sequences are MNHEY and SVGEGT. CDR3 DNA: TGTGCCACTAATAACGGTCGGGGCGCTGGTGAAGCTTTCTTT. Amino acid sequence: CATNNGRGAGEAFF.

This clonotype turned up a few times. The genes are TRBV29-1 and TRBJ2-3; either TRBD1 or TRBD2 may supply D (5 bases each). The CDR3 has 14 residues. Per germline, CDR1 SQVTM and CDR2 ANQGSEA. Trimming took 5 bases from V and 2 from J, leaving 14 bases between them. As DNA, the CDR3 is TGCAGCGTTTGTCGAGGGGCCCCCACAGATACGCAGTATTTT. Its translation is CSVCRGAPTDTQYF.

The chain joins TRBV21-1 to TRBJ1-4; TRBD1 is the table's D call, not checked against the DNA. TRBV21-1 is described as a pseudogene. The CDR3 has 16 amino acids. CDR3 sequence reads: CASSQRPGQANEKLFF. The CDR3 DNA reads as TGCGCCAGCAGCCAAAGACCGGGACAGGCTAATGAAAAACTGTTTTTT.

The V call is TRBV10-3, the J call TRBJ2-6, with no clear D. From germline, CDR1 is ENHRY and CDR2 SYGVKD. The CDR3 has 13 amino acids. Deletions cut 10 bases from V and 0 bases from J, with 7 bases between. For the CDR3, the DNA is TGTGCCACCTCGAGCTCTGGGGCCAACGTCCTGACTTTC. It codes for CATSSSGANVLTF.

This chain uses TRBV7-2 with TRBJ2-3; D unclear. The CDR3 length is 16 residues. Germline V lookup: CDR1 SGHTA, CDR2 FQGNSA. The V end lost 1 base, the J end lost 2 bases, and 13 bases lay between the germline ends. The chain's CDR3 is CASSLGMVLVTDTQYF. In DNA, the CDR3 is TGTGCCAGCAGCTTAGGAATGGTCCTGGTCACAGATACGCAGTATTTT.

The J gene is TRBJ2-3, the V gene TRBV7-2, with 7 bases identical to TRBD1. CDR1 and CDR2 from the germline V gene are SGHTA and FQGNSA. Trimming at V came to 4 bases and at J to 2 bases, leaving 9 bases not matched to a gene. The CDR3 has 16 residues. The CDR3 spells CASSSSLGGLTDTQYF. The CDR3 DNA sequence: TGTGCCAGCAGCTCAAGCCTAGGGGGCCTCACAGATACGCAGTATTTT.

This rearrangement joins TRBV9 to TRBJ2-1; D perhaps matches TRBD1 (6 bases). Germline lookup yields CDR1 SGDLS and CDR2 YYNGEE. V was clipped by 0 bases and J by 4 bases, with 11 bases between them. This CDR3 is 15 amino acids long. CDR3 sequence: CASSVASRGYNEQFF. DNA for the CDR3: TGTGCCAGCAGCGTAGCAAGCAGGGGATACAATGAGCAGTTCTTC.

This clonotype was observed a few times. The rearrangement joins TRBV11-2 to TRBJ2-7, with TRBD2 as a possible D gene (5 bases). The germline V and J ends were trimmed by 2 bases and 7 bases, with 12 bases remaining between them. This CDR3 has 13 amino acids. Germline-derived CDR1 and CDR2 are SGHAT and FQNNGV. The CDR3 DNA follows: TGTGCCAGCAGCTTATTGTCCAGAGGGGAGCAGTACTTC. Translation: CASSLLSRGEQYF. The variable domain in full, completed from reference TRBV11-2 and TRBJ2-7, reads EAGVAQSPRYKIIEKRQSVAFWCNPISGHATLYWYQQILGQGPKLLIQFQNNGVVDDSQLPKDRFSAERLKGVDSTLKIQPAKLEDSAVYLCASSLLSRGEQYFGPGTRLTVT.

Here the CDR3 DNA reads TGTGCCAGCAGTACCGGGGGGGCGCCCACAGATACGCAGTATTTT. This sequence encodes CASSTGGAPTDTQYF. The chain uses TRBV7-2 and TRBJ2-3; the match to TRBD2 covers 8 bases. The CDR3 length is 15 residues. V lost 6 bases, J lost 2 bases, and 7 bases stayed unmatched. The germline CDR1 and CDR2 sequences are SGHTA and FQGNSA.

The CDR3 is CSARQRDSFSGANVLTF. The CDR3 nucleotides are TGCAGTGCTAGGCAAAGGGATTCCTTCTCTGGGGCCAACGTCCTGACTTTC. The gene calls are TRBV20-1 and TRBJ2-6; no clear D. With 3 bases removed from V and 0 bases from J, the gap between germline ends came to 15 bases. The CDR3 loop spans 17 amino acids. Germline CDR1 DFQATT, CDR2 SNEGSKA (reference sequence).

This clonotype appeared a few times. J is TRBJ1-5 and V is TRBV4-3; TRBD1 is a possible D gene (5 bases). Germline CDR1 and CDR2: LGHNA and YSLEER. The CDR3 is 14 residues long. The V end was cut by 1 base, the J end by 5 bases, with 9 bases between. Here the CDR3 reads CASSQGRGDQPQHF. The CDR3 bases are TGCGCCAGCAGCCAAGGCCGGGGGGATCAGCCCCAGCATTTT.

The V and J genes are TRBV6-5 and TRBJ1-2; 10 bases fit TRBD1. Germline loops: CDR1 MNHEY, CDR2 SVGAGI. V trimming: 6 bases; J trimming: 8 bases; junction bases outside the gene matches: 12. The CDR3 consists of 15 residues. CDR3 nucleotide sequence: TGTGCCAGCAGCCGATCGGGACAGGGGATTGGGGGCTACACCTTC. Its translation is CASSRSGQGIGGYTF.

On this clonotype itself: Its ends do not fully match the called genes, so a read error is possible. J is TRBJ2-1 and V is TRBV7-2, with D possibly TRBD1 on 6 matching bases. Germline CDR1 reads SGHTA; CDR2 reads FQGNSA. The CDR3 totals 15 residues. The chain's CDR3 is CAGSRATGIYNEQFF. CDR3 DNA sequence: TGTGCCGGCAGCCGGGCCACAGGGATCTACAATGAGCAGTTCTTC.

This clonotype has more than one count but fewer than ten. The chain is built from TRBV12-3 or TRBV12-4 and TRBJ1-1, with D uncertain. V was pared by 3 bases and J by 1 base, with 6 bases between. The CDR3 has 13 residues. The CDR3 is CASSFAGNTEAFF. CDR3 DNA sequence: TGTGCCAGCAGTTTTGCGGGGAACACTGAAGCTTTCTTT.

CDR3 DNA: TGCAGTGCTAGAGATCTGACTAGCTCAGGAGAGACCCAGTTCTTC. Amino acids: CSARDLTSSGETQFF. The genes are TRBV20-1 and TRBJ2-1; TRBD2 matches at 7 bases. J gave up 13 bases and V 0 bases, and 15 bases lay outside the gene matches. The CDR3 sequence is 15 residues long. Germline V CDR1 and CDR2: DFQATT, SNEGSKA (reference sequence).

Notes on this clonotype: One end of the junction does not line up with germline, which may come from a read error. The CDR3 protein is CGARERVRGRTDTQYF. The CDR3, as DNA: TGCGGTGCTAGAGAGCGTGTGAGGGGGCGCACAGATACGCAGTATTTT. V gene TRBV20-1 combines with J gene TRBJ2-3; TRBD1 aligns across 7 bases. The germline V gene has CDR1 DFQATT and CDR2 SNEGSKA (reference sequence). The CDR3 has 16 amino acids.

The chain employs TRBV5-6 and TRBJ2-1; perhaps TRBD2 as D (7 bases). Germline values: CDR1 SGHDT, CDR2 YYEEEE. This CDR3 region has 17 residues. Trimming pared 4 bases from V and 2 bases from J, leaving 19 bases between. The CDR3 coding sequence is TGTGCCAGCAGCCAGACACCGGGGGGCCTTACCTACAATGAGCAGTTCTTC. Translating it yields CASSQTPGGLTYNEQFF.

This clonotype was seen at least ten times. The chain is built from TRBV7-2 and TRBJ2-7, with 7 bases lining up with TRBD1. The V gene end was trimmed by 5 bases and the J gene end by 6 bases; junction bases not matched to a gene: 10. Looked up from germline, CDR1 is SGHTA and CDR2 is FQGNSA. The CDR3 runs to 14 residues. The CDR3 is CASSTRQGGSEQYF. The CDR3 DNA reads as TGTGCCAGCAGCACCCGACAGGGTGGTTCCGAGCAGTACTTC.

In nucleotides, the CDR3 is TGCAGTGCACTTCCGGGACAGGGGGGAACCCAGTACTTC. It encodes CSALPGQGGTQYF. V usage is TRBV20-1 and J usage is TRBJ2-5; TRBD1 agrees at 11 bases. CDR1 is DFQATT, CDR2 SNEGSKA, per germline (reference sequence). The CDR3 loop spans 13 amino acids. V lost 6 bases, J lost 8 bases, and 8 bases stayed unmatched.

This clonotype was recorded once. The CDR3 nucleotides read TGTGCCAGCAGCTCCTTGACAGGGGATGGGACCTACAATGAGCAGTTCTTC. It encodes CASSSLTGDGTYNEQFF. The chain has TRBV7-9 and TRBJ2-1; TRBD1 aligns across 8 bases. The CDR3 covers 17 residues. Germline V gene sequence: CDR1 SEHNR, CDR2 FQNEAQ (reference sequence). V was pared by 4 bases and J by 2 bases, with 10 bases of the junction left unmatched.

This clonotype was seen many times. The rearrangement links TRBV7-2 to TRBJ2-6; 9 nucleotides align to TRBD2. J gave up 0 bases and V 5 bases, and 11 bases lay outside the gene matches. The CDR3 has 19 residues. The V gene's germline CDR1 is SGHTA and CDR2 FQGNSA. For the CDR3, the DNA is TGTGCCAGCAGCCACCGCGGGGGGGACCATTTCTCTGGGGCCAACGTCCTGACTTTC. It translates to CASSHRGGDHFSGANVLTF.

Only a few counts were recorded for this clonotype. The CDR3 loop reads CASSPPMVAGGQNEQFF. CDR3 DNA: TGCGCCAGCAGCCCCCCCATGGTAGCGGGGGGGCAAAATGAGCAGTTCTTC. This chain connects TRBV5-1 to TRBJ2-1; 11 nucleotides align to TRBD2. The CDR3 runs 17 residues. The ends lost 4 bases at V and 7 bases at J; junction bases unmatched: 13. Germline loops: CDR1 SGHRS, CDR2 YFSETQ.

The V call is TRBV20-1, the J call TRBJ2-7, with D possibly being TRBD1 (6 bases). The ends were cut back, 2 bases at V and 2 bases at J, with 13 bases in the middle. The CDR3 totals 14 residues. CDR1 DFQATT and CDR2 SNEGSKA come from the germline V gene (reference sequence). Written as DNA, the CDR3 is TGCAGTGCTAGAACGGCAGGGGCGACCTACGAGCAGTACTTC. As protein: CSARTAGATYEQYF.

This chain connects TRBV6-2 or TRBV6-3 to TRBJ1-2; D possibly corresponds to TRBD1 (6 bases). The V gene's germline CDR1 is MNHEY and CDR2 SVGEGT. With 6 bases removed from V and 7 bases from J, the gap between germline ends came to 15 bases. The CDR3 has 13 residues. The CDR3 spells CASRRDRSGGYTF. The CDR3 DNA reads TGTGCCAGCAGAAGAGACAGGTCTGGTGGCTACACCTTC.

The chain is built from TRBV12-3 or TRBV12-4 and TRBJ1-6; 10 positions match TRBD1. The junction had 5 bases not matched to a gene; V was cut back by 6 bases and J by 9 bases. This CDR3 has 14 residues. The CDR3 is CASSPRTGGSPLHF. The DNA for the CDR3 is TGTGCCAGCAGCCCCCGGACAGGGGGTTCACCCCTCCACTTT.

This clonotype was counted a single time. The CDR3 bases are TGCAGTGCCCTCTTAAGGGATACAGGGACCTGCGAGCAGTACTTC. Translating it yields CSALLRDTGTCEQYF. The chain employs TRBV20-1 and TRBJ2-7, with a weak D call TRBD1 (6 bases). The CDR3 runs 15 residues. V lost 6 bases to trimming and J lost 6 bases, with 24 bases between them. Germline V gene sequence: CDR1 DFQATT, CDR2 SNEGSKA (reference sequence).

The chain joins TRBV10-3 to TRBJ2-5, with D possibly being TRBD2 (6 bases). Trimming shortened V by 7 bases and J by 0 bases, and 12 bases separated the two germline ends. Germline CDR1 reads ENHRY; CDR2 reads SYGVKD. CDR3 length equals 14 residues. The CDR3 DNA reads as TGTGCCATCAACCGCGGGGTAGACCAAGAGACCCAGTACTTC. Its translation is CAINRGVDQETQYF.

The table lists this clonotype with a few counts. The chain joins TRBV7-6 to TRBJ2-1, with TRBD2 matching 7 bases. This CDR3 is built from 15 residues. Per the germline V gene, CDR1 is SGHVS and CDR2 is FNYEAQ. V gave up 5 bases and J gave up 3 bases; unmatched junction bases: 7. The chain's CDR3 is CASSPSAGVYNEQFF. CDR3 nucleotides: TGTGCCAGCAGCCCTTCCGCGGGGGTCTACAATGAGCAGTTCTTC.

This chain uses TRBV4-3 with TRBJ2-3, with D hard to call. V was cut by 1 base and J by 3 bases, with 8 bases left in between. Germline V lookup: CDR1 LGHNA, CDR2 YSLEER. The CDR3 extends over 14 amino acids. The CDR3 loop reads CASSQVRFTDTQYF. In DNA form, the CDR3 reads TGCGCCAGCAGCCAAGTACGGTTTACAGATACGCAGTATTTT.

V gene TRBV3-1 combines with J gene TRBJ2-2; tentative D call: TRBD1 (6 bases). Germline lookup yields CDR1 LGHDT and CDR2 YNNKEL (reference sequence). CDR3 length: 15 amino acids. V dropped 3 bases and J dropped 5 bases, with 13 bases sitting between them. The CDR3 spells CASSHRQGRTGELFF. The CDR3 DNA is TGTGCCAGCAGCCACCGGCAGGGGAGAACCGGGGAGCTGTTTTTT.